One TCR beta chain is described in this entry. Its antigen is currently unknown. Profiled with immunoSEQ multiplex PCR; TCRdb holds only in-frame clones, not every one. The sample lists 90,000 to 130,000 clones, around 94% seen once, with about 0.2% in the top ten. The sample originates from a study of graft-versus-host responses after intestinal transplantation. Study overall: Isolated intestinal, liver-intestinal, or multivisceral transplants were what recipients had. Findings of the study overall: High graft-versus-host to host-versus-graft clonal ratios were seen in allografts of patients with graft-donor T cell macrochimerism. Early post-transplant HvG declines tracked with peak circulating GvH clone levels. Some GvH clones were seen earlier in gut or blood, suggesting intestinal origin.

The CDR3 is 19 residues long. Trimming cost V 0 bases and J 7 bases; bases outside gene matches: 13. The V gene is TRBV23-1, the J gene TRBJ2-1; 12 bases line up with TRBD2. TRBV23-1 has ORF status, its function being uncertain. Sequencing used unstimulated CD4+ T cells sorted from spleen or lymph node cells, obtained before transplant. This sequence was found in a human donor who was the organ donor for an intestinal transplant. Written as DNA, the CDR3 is TGCGCCAGCAGTCAATCGGCCGCTAGCGGGAGGGCCAGAATAAATGAGCAGTTCTTC. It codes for CASSQSAASGRARINEQFF.